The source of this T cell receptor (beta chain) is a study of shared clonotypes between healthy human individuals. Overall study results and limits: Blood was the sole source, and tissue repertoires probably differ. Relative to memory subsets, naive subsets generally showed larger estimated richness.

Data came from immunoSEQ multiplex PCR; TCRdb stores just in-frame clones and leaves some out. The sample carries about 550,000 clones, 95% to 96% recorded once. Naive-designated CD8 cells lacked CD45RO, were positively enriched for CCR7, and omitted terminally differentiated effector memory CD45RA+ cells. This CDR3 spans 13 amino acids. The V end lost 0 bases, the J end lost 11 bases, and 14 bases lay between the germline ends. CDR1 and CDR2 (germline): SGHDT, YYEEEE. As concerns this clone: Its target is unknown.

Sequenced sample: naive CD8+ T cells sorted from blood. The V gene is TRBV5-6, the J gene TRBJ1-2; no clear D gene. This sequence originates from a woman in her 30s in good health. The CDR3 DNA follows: TGTGCCAGCAGCTTGGAGGTTTTAGGAACTTACACCTTC. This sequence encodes CASSLEVLGTYTF. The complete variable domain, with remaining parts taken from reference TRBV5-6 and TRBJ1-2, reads DAGVTQSPTHLIKTRGQQVTLRCSPKSGHDTVSWYQQALGQGPQFIFQYYEEEERQRGNFPDRFSGHQFPNYSSELNVNALLLGDSALYLCASSLEVLGTYTFGSGTRLTVV.